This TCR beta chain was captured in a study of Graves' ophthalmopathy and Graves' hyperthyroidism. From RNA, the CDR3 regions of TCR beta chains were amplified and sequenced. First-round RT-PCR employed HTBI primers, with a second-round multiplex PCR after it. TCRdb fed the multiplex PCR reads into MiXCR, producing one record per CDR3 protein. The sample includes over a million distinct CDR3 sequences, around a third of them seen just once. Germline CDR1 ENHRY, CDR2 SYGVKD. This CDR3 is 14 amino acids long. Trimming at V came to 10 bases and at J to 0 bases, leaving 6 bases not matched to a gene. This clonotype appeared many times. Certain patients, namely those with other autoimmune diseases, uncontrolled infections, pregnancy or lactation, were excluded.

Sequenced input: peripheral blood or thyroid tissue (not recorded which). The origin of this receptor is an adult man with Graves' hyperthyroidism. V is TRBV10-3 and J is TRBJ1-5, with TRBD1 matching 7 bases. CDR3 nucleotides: TGTGCCAGGAAGACAGGGACTAGCAATCAGCCCCAGCATTTT. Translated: CARKTGTSNQPQHF.